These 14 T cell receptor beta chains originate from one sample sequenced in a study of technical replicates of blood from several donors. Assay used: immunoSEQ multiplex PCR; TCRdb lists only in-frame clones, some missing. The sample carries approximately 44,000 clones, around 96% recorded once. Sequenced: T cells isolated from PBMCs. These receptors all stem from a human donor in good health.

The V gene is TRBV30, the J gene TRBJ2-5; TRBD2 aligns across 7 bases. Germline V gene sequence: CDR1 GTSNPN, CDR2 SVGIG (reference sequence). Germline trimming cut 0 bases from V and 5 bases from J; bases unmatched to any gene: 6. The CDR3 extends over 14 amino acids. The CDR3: CAWSVRLGGETQYF. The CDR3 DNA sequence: TGTGCCTGGAGTGTACGTTTGGGGGGGGAGACCCAGTACTTC. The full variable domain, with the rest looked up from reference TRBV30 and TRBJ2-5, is SQTIHQWPATLVQPVGSPLSLECTVEGTSNPNLYWYRQAAGRGLQLLFYSVGIGQISSEVPQNLSASRPQDRQFILSSKKLLLSDSGFYLCAWSVRLGGETQYFGPGTRLLVL.

The CDR3 here is CASSWDRREAFF. The CDR3 nucleotides are TGTGCCAGCAGCTGGGACAGACGAGAAGCTTTCTTT. This chain connects TRBV5-4 to TRBJ1-1, with 7 bases identical to TRBD1. The CDR3 totals 12 residues. V lost 3 bases, J lost 8 bases, and 4 bases stayed unmatched. The germline V gene encodes CDR1 SGHNT and CDR2 YYREEE (reference sequence).

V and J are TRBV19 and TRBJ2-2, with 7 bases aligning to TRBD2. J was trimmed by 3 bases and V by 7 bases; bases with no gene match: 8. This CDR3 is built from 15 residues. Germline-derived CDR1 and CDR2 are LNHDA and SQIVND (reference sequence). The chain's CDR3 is CASTPSGYYTGELFF. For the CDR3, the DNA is TGTGCCAGTACGCCTAGCGGCTACTACACCGGGGAGCTGTTTTTT.

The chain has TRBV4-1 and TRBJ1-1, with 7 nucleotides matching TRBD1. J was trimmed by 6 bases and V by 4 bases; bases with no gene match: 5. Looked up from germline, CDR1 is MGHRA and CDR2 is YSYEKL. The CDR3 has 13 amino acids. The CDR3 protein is CASSPDRAPEAFF. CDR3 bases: TGCGCCAGCAGCCCCGACAGGGCCCCTGAAGCTTTCTTT.

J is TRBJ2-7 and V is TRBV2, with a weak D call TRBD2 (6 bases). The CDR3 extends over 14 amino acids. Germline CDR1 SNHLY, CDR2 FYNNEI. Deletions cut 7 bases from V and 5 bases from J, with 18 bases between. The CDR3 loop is CASKTFGSSDEQYF. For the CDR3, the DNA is TGTGCCAGCAAGACTTTCGGGAGTAGCGACGAGCAGTACTTC.

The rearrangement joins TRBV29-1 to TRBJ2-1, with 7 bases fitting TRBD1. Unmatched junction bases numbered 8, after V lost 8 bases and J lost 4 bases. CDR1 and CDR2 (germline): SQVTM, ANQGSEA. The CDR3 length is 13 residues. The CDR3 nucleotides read TGCAGCCTCCGGGACAGTAAATACAATGAGCAGTTCTTC. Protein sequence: CSLRDSKYNEQFF.

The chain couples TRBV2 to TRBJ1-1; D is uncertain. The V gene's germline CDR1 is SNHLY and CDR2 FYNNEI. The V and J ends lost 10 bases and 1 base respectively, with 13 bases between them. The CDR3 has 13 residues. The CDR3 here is CANREGENTEAFF. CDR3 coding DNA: TGTGCCAACCGCGAGGGAGAGAACACTGAAGCTTTCTTT.

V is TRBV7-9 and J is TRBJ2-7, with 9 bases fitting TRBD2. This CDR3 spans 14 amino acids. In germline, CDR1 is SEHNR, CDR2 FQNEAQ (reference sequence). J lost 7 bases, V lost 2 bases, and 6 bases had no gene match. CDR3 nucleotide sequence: TGTGCCAGCAGCTTACTAGCGGGAACGGGGGAGCAGTACTTC. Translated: CASSLLAGTGEQYF.

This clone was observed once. CDR3 residues: CASSRAGDEQYF. The CDR3 DNA reads as TGTGCCAGCAGCCGAGCGGGAGACGAGCAGTACTTC. V usage is TRBV7-9 and J usage is TRBJ2-7; 8 bases align to TRBD2. Germline V CDR1 and CDR2: SEHNR, FQNEAQ (reference sequence). J was trimmed by 5 bases and V by 5 bases; bases with no gene match: 2. This CDR3 spans 12 amino acids.

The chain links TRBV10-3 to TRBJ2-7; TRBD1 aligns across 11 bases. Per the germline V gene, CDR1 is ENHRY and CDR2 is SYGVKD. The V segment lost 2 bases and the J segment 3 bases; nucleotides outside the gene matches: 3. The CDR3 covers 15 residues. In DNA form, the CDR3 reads TGTGCCATCAGTGAGAGGGGGACAGGGGGCTACGAGCAGTACTTC. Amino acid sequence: CAISERGTGGYEQYF.

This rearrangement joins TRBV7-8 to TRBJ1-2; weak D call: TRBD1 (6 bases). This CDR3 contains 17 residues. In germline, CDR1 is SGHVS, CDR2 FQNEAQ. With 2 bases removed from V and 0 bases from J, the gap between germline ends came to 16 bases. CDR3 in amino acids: CASSLRGGPGTNYGYTF. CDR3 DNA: TGTGCCAGCAGCTTAAGAGGGGGACCTGGAACTAACTATGGCTACACCTTC. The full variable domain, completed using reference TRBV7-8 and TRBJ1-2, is GAGVSQSPRYKVAKRGQDVALRCDPISGHVSLFWYQQALGQGPEFLTYFQNEAQLDKSGLPSDRFFAERPEGSVSTLKIQRTQQEDSAVYLCASSLRGGPGTNYGYTFGSGTRLTVV.

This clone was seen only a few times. The CDR3 coding sequence is TGTGCCAGCAGTCCGACTGCCACCGGGGAGCTGTTTTTT. Amino acids: CASSPTATGELFF. The chain carries TRBV6-4 and TRBJ2-2; D not certain. V lost 5 bases, J lost 4 bases, and 8 bases lay in between. CDR3 length: 13 amino acids. From germline, CDR1 is MRHNA and CDR2 SNTAGT.

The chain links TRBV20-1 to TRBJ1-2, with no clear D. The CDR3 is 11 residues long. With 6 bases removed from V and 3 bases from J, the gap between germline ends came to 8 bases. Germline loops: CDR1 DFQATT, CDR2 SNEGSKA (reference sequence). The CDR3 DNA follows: TGCAGTGCATTTAGAGACTATGGCTACACCTTC. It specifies CSAFRDYGYTF.

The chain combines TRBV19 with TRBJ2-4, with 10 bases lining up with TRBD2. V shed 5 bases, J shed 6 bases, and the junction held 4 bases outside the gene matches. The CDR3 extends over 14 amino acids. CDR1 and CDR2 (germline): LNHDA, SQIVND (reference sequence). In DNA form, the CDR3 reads TGTGCCAGTAGTCAACGGACTAGCGGAAACATTCAGTACTTC. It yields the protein CASSQRTSGNIQYF.